One sample yielded the 26 T cell receptor beta chains listed below, sequenced in a study of T cell responses to AZD1222 COVID-19 vaccine. Profiling relied on immunoSEQ multiplex PCR, and the TCRdb table lists in-frame clones only, not all of them. Of some 140,000 clones in the sample, approximately 91% are singletons; the top ten hold under 2%. This specimen was peripheral blood, taken 28 days after the second AZD1222 dose. Receptor source: an adult who received the AZD1222 COVID-19 vaccine.

The chain recombines TRBV9 with TRBJ2-3, with no clear D. Germline V gives CDR1 SGDLS, CDR2 YYNGEE. This CDR3 spans 14 amino acids. The germline V and J ends were trimmed by 0 bases and 4 bases, with 9 bases remaining between them. DNA of the CDR3: TGTGCCAGCAGCGTAGACCAGGTTCCAGATACGCAGTATTTT. Translating it yields CASSVDQVPDTQYF.

The V and J genes are TRBV5-1 and TRBJ1-3; 10 positions agree with TRBD1. Trimming took 4 bases from V and 3 from J; bases not matched to a gene: 7. Per the germline V gene, CDR1 is SGHRS and CDR2 is YFSETQ. The length of the CDR3 is 16 residues. DNA for the CDR3: TGCGCCAGCAGCCCAGCGGGACAGGGGATTGGAAACACCATATATTTT. Translation gives CASSPAGQGIGNTIYF. Full variable domain (remainder filled in from reference TRBV5-1 and TRBJ1-3): KAGVTQTPRYLIKTRGQQVTLSCSPISGHRSVSWYQQTPGQGLQFLFEYFSETQRNKGNFPGRFSGRQFSNSRSEMNVSTLELGDSALYLCASSPAGQGIGNTIYFGEGSWLTVV.

The chain uses TRBV30 and TRBJ1-6, with TRBD1 matching over 9 bases. Per the germline V gene, CDR1 is GTSNPN and CDR2 is SVGIG (reference sequence). V was clipped by 5 bases and J by 9 bases; unmatched bases: 5. The CDR3 contains 13 residues. CDR3 bases: TGTGCCTGGGGAGGACAGGGGAGTTCACCCCTCCACTTT. Translated: CAWGGQGSSPLHF.

This clone appeared once. The rearrangement uses TRBV3-1 (or the pseudogene TRBV3-2) and TRBJ2-5; tentatively, D is TRBD1 (5 bases). The CDR3 totals 12 residues. With 7 bases removed from V and 1 base from J, the gap between germline ends came to 7 bases. The V gene's germline CDR1 is LGHDT and CDR2 YNNKEL (reference sequence). The CDR3, as DNA: TGTGCCAGCAAGACAGTCCAAGAGACCCAGTACTTC. Its translation: CASKTVQETQYF.

This chain connects TRBV6-6 to TRBJ2-1; the D gene could be TRBD1 or TRBD2 (6 bases each). CDR1 and CDR2 (germline): MNHNY, SVGAGI (reference sequence). This CDR3 comprises 12 residues. The V end was cut by 5 bases, the J end by 9 bases, with 11 bases between. The CDR3 sequence: CASSQQGGEQFF. CDR3 nucleotide sequence: TGTGCCAGCAGTCAACAGGGAGGTGAGCAGTTCTTC.

The chain links TRBV5-4 to TRBJ2-3; TRBD2 is a possible D gene (5 bases). CDR1 is SGHNT and CDR2 is YYREEE in the germline V gene (reference sequence). The CDR3 is made up of 16 amino acids. Trimming pared 4 bases from V and 3 bases from J, leaving 18 bases between. CDR3 amino acids: CASSPRARGPTDTQYF. In nucleotides, the CDR3 is TGTGCCAGCAGCCCCCGGGCCCGAGGGCCGACAGATACGCAGTATTTT.

The rearrangement links TRBV19 to TRBJ1-5; 8 bases match TRBD1. CDR3 length: 15 residues. The V and J ends lost 6 bases and 7 bases, in that order; junction bases with no gene match: 11. The germline V gene encodes CDR1 LNHDA and CDR2 SQIVND (reference sequence). The CDR3 nucleotides are TGTGCCAGTAGCCGTGACAGGGGAATATGGCAGCCCCAGCATTTT. Translated, it gives CASSRDRGIWQPQHF.

This rearrangement joins TRBV18 to TRBJ1-1; TRBD1 matches 12 bases. Germline V gene sequence: CDR1 KGHSH, CDR2 LQKENI. Trimming took 2 bases from V and 6 from J; bases not matched to a gene: 10. The CDR3 totals 17 residues. The CDR3 DNA sequence: TGTGCCAGCTCACCAACGGGACAGGGGGCAGAGGGAGCTGAAGCTTTCTTT. Its translation: CASSPTGQGAEGAEAFF.

The chain couples TRBV7-2 to TRBJ2-2; TRBD2 agrees at 15 bases. Germline V gene sequence: CDR1 SGHTA, CDR2 FQGNSA. The J segment lost 7 bases and the V segment lost 5 bases, leaving 11 bases of the junction unmatched. The CDR3 spans 18 residues. The CDR3 DNA reads TGTGCCAGCAGCCCCTCCGGACTAGCGGGAGGGCCCGTCGGGGAGCTGTTTTTT. Translated: CASSPSGLAGGPVGELFF.

The genes are TRBV30 and TRBJ2-3, with D perhaps being TRBD1 or TRBD2 (5 bases each). V was pared by 5 bases and J by 3 bases, with 15 bases between. Germline V CDR1 and CDR2: GTSNPN, SVGIG (reference sequence). This CDR3 is built from 14 residues. The CDR3 DNA follows: TGTGCCTGGGGCCCGTGGGGGACGACAGATACGCAGTATTTT. It codes for CAWGPWGTTDTQYF.

J is TRBJ1-1 and V is TRBV6-1; no clear D gene. V dropped 2 bases and J dropped 3 bases, with 13 bases sitting between them. In germline, CDR1 is MNHNS, CDR2 SASEGT. This CDR3 spans 15 amino acids. CDR3 region: CASSESAVGYTEAFF. The CDR3, as DNA: TGTGCCAGCAGTGAATCGGCAGTTGGGTACACTGAAGCTTTCTTT.

The rearrangement links TRBV5-4 to TRBJ1-3; 7 bases match TRBD1. Trimming removed 4 bases from V and 0 bases from J; junction bases left unmatched: 7. CDR1 and CDR2 from the germline V gene are SGHNT and YYREEE (reference sequence). This CDR3 contains 16 residues. CDR3 coding DNA: TGTGCCAGCAGCCGGCAGGGGGACCACTCTGGAAACACCATATATTTT. It codes for CASSRQGDHSGNTIYF.

The genes are TRBV3-1 (or the pseudogene TRBV3-2) and TRBJ1-6; D gene unclear. The germline V and J ends were trimmed by 4 bases and 7 bases, with 11 bases remaining between them. The CDR3 is 14 amino acids. CDR1 is LGHDT and CDR2 is YNNKEL in the germline V gene (reference sequence). CDR3 coding DNA: TGTGCCAGCAGCCCCGGGCTTGGCAATTCACCCCTCCACTTT. Amino acids: CASSPGLGNSPLHF.

There are a few counts of this clone. This chain links TRBV6-1 with TRBJ1-2; 7 bases fit TRBD1. V was pared by 3 bases and J by 4 bases, with 14 bases of the junction left unmatched. The CDR3 is 17 residues long. CDR1 and CDR2 from the germline V gene are MNHNS and SASEGT. CDR3 amino acids: CASSEAAIGTALYGYTF. CDR3 nucleotides: TGTGCCAGCAGTGAGGCTGCGATAGGGACAGCGCTCTATGGCTACACCTTC.

V gene TRBV15 combines with J gene TRBJ2-2, with D hard to call. This CDR3 spans 14 amino acids. V lost 0 bases and J lost 4, with 6 bases in between. Germline loops: CDR1 LNHNV, CDR2 YYDKDF (reference sequence). The CDR3 here is CATSRDPGTGELFF. As DNA, the CDR3 is TGTGCCACCAGCAGAGATCCGGGCACCGGGGAGCTGTTTTTT.

The chain recombines TRBV11-2 with TRBJ1-3; no reliable D call. V was pared by 7 bases and J by 4 bases, with 8 bases between. CDR1 and CDR2 (germline): SGHAT, FQNNGV. This CDR3 contains 12 residues. The CDR3 loop is CASNKGGNTIYF. Written as DNA, the CDR3 is TGTGCCAGCAACAAAGGGGGAAACACCATATATTTT.

The chain employs TRBV4-1 and TRBJ2-6, with TRBD1 matching 7 bases. This CDR3 is built from 18 residues. J lost 2 bases, V lost 4 bases, and 11 bases had no gene match. Germline CDR1 and CDR2: MGHRA and YSYEKL. CDR3 sequence (DNA): TGCGCCAGCAGCCCCAGGGGGACAGTATCGACTGGGGCCAACGTCCTGACTTTC. Its protein product is CASSPRGTVSTGANVLTF.

This clone was counted once. The chain joins TRBV9 to TRBJ1-4; D is unclear. The V gene lost 5 bases and the J gene lost 3 bases, with 14 bases spanning the gap. From germline, CDR1 is SGDLS and CDR2 YYNGEE. CDR3 length equals 15 residues. In DNA form, the CDR3 reads TGTGCCAGCAGTGACGGATCCTGGGCTAATGAAAAACTGTTTTTT. Translation gives CASSDGSWANEKLFF.

This sequence joins TRBV6-1 and TRBJ1-2; a possible D gene is TRBD1 (6 bases). The germline gives CDR1 MNHNS, CDR2 SASEGT. The CDR3 runs 14 residues. Between the trimmed V and J ends, which lost 2 bases and 4 bases, there was a span of 11 bases. CDR3 region: CASSEQGQGYGYTF. CDR3 coding DNA: TGTGCCAGCAGTGAACAGGGGCAGGGCTATGGCTACACCTTC.

This clone was detected only once. The V gene is TRBV5-1, the J gene TRBJ2-7, with 11 bases fitting TRBD2. Germline V gives CDR1 SGHRS, CDR2 YFSETQ. This CDR3 has 16 residues. V lost 0 bases to trimming and J lost 4 bases; unmatched junction nucleotides: 6. CDR3 protein: CASSLAPGLAEYEQYF. CDR3 coding DNA: TGCGCCAGCAGCTTGGCACCGGGACTAGCGGAGTACGAGCAGTACTTC.

V is TRBV30 and J is TRBJ2-5; D ambiguous. V lost 3 bases and J lost 5, with 10 bases in between. Germline-derived CDR1 and CDR2 are GTSNPN and SVGIG (reference sequence). The CDR3 covers 12 residues. CDR3 region: CAWRDLGETQYF. DNA for the CDR3: TGTGCCTGGAGGGACCTTGGGGAGACCCAGTACTTC. The full variable domain, with the rest looked up from reference TRBV30 and TRBJ2-5, is SQTIHQWPATLVQPVGSPLSLECTVEGTSNPNLYWYRQAAGRGLQLLFYSVGIGQISSEVPQNLSASRPQDRQFILSSKKLLLSDSGFYLCAWRDLGETQYFGPGTRLLVL.

The rearrangement uses TRBV5-1 and TRBJ2-1; TRBD2 aligns across 8 bases. Germline V lookup: CDR1 SGHRS, CDR2 YFSETQ. The CDR3 is 16 residues long. V lost 4 bases and J lost 8; bases outside the gene matches: 14. CDR3 in DNA: TGCGCCAGCAGCGGCATTTGGAGCGGGGGCGTTGATGAGCAGTTCTTC. Protein product: CASSGIWSGGVDEQFF.

The rearrangement joins TRBV19 to TRBJ1-6; no definite D call. The CDR3 is 15 residues long. CDR1 is LNHDA, CDR2 SQIVND, per germline (reference sequence). V lost 6 bases, J lost 0 bases, and 9 bases lay in between. The CDR3 DNA follows: TGTGCCAGTAGAGCTATGAGCTCCTATAATTCACCCCTCCACTTT. Residues: CASRAMSSYNSPLHF.

This chain links TRBV5-1 with TRBJ2-1; 8 nucleotides align to TRBD2. Germline V gene sequence: CDR1 SGHRS, CDR2 YFSETQ. J lost 2 bases, V lost 5 bases, and 6 bases had no gene match. This CDR3 has 15 amino acids. The CDR3 protein is CASRTRSGTYNEQFF. The CDR3 DNA follows: TGCGCCAGCAGAACACGTAGCGGGACCTACAATGAGCAGTTCTTC. Based on the CDR3 plus reference TRBV5-1 and TRBJ2-1, the full variable domain is KAGVTQTPRYLIKTRGQQVTLSCSPISGHRSVSWYQQTPGQGLQFLFEYFSETQRNKGNFPGRFSGRQFSNSRSEMNVSTLELGDSALYLCASRTRSGTYNEQFFGPGTRLTVL.

This clone was counted between two and nine times. The chain recombines TRBV10-3 with TRBJ1-1, with 7 bases matching TRBD1. The germline gives CDR1 ENHRY, CDR2 SYGVKD. The CDR3 is 13 amino acids. With 10 bases clipped from V and 7 bases from J, the junction kept 12 bases outside the gene matches. CDR3 amino acids: CATLRTGPYEAFF. CDR3 DNA sequence: TGTGCCACGCTTCGGACAGGTCCTTATGAAGCTTTCTTT.

The chain employs TRBV7-9 and TRBJ1-1; no definite D call. V was pared by 5 bases and J by 5 bases, with 21 bases between. Looked up from germline, CDR1 is SEHNR and CDR2 is FQNEAQ (reference sequence). The CDR3 runs 16 residues. The DNA of the CDR3 is TGTGCCAGCAGCCGATGGTTGCGGCCTGGCCTTACTGAAGCTTTCTTT. Translating gives CASSRWLRPGLTEAFF. Based on the CDR3 plus reference TRBV7-9 and TRBJ1-1, the full variable domain is DTGVSQNPRHKITKRGQNVTFRCDPISEHNRLYWYRQTLGQGPEFLTYFQNEAQLEKSRLLSDRFSAERPKGSFSTLEIQRTEQGDSAMYLCASSRWLRPGLTEAFFGQGTRLTVV.